This T cell receptor (beta chain) comes out of a study of blood T cells in healthy people across ages. A single count supports this clonotype. For the second PCR, which ran for about 6 to 11 cycles, a sample-barcoded 5' primer and a J-beta primer mix were used. TCRdb analysed the 5' RACE reads with MiXCR anew, one entry per CDR3 protein. The table includes roughly 720,000 distinct CDR3 sequences, approximately 55% detected once. This TCR was sampled from a man older than 75 in good health. Sequenced: blood.

The CDR3 DNA is TGCAGTGCTAGATTGCTCCTATACGAGCAGTACTTC. Protein sequence: CSARLLLYEQYF. The chain has TRBV20-1 and TRBJ2-5; the D is unclear. The DNA end lines up better with TRBJ2-7; the J call may be wrong. From germline, CDR1 is DFQATT and CDR2 SNEGSKA (reference sequence). The CDR3 has 12 amino acids.